Below are 14 T cell receptor beta chains sequenced from a single sample in a study of T cell repertoires in cytomegalovirus infection. No cognate antigen is known for these TCRs. Each CDR3 protein is one row after TCRdb ran MiXCR on the reads. Found here are 110,000 to 150,000 distinct CDR3 sequences, more than 25% of them singletons; the top ten hold around 50%. The source material was CD8+ T cells from cultured PBMCs, sampled from culture after CMV antigen stimulation. The receptors derive from a human donor in good health (CMV status not recorded). Some clones in this sample may be carry-over from other donors' samples.

The sample holds many counts of this clonotype. The chain combines TRBV20-1 with TRBJ2-7; no firm D call. Germline lookup yields CDR1 DFQATT and CDR2 SNEGSKA (reference sequence). V was trimmed by 5 bases and J by 1 base, leaving 12 bases between them. CDR3 length equals 13 residues. CDR3 nucleotide sequence: TGCAGTGCTGACCCCCCAGTGTCCTACGAGCAGTACTTC. It yields the protein CSADPPVSYEQYF.

This clonotype has more than one count but fewer than ten. The V call is TRBV6-1, the J call TRBJ2-7, with a possible D match to TRBD1 (6 bases). The CDR3 length is 11 residues. Germline CDR1 MNHNS, CDR2 SASEGT. Trimming cost V 11 bases and J 6 bases, with 14 bases left between them. In DNA, the CDR3 is TGTGCCTCATCCAGGGGCGGCGAGCAGTACTTC. It encodes CASSRGGEQYF.

The sample holds many counts of this clonotype. This chain links TRBV7-9 with TRBJ2-7, with D possibly matching TRBD1 (7 bases). The CDR3 covers 14 residues. V was pared by 5 bases and J by 3 bases, with 14 bases between. CDR1 is SEHNR, CDR2 FQNEAQ, per germline (reference sequence). This chain's CDR3 is CASSPGTAGYEQYF. CDR3 nucleotide sequence: TGTGCCAGCAGCCCAGGGACAGCGGGCTACGAGCAGTACTTC. Based on the CDR3 plus reference TRBV7-9 and TRBJ2-7, the full variable domain is DTGVSQNPRHKITKRGQNVTFRCDPISEHNRLYWYRQTLGQGPEFLTYFQNEAQLEKSRLLSDRFSAERPKGSFSTLEIQRTEQGDSAMYLCASSPGTAGYEQYFGPGTRLTVT.

A note on this clonotype: This may be a read error, as it is one base from a much larger clone. The chain uses TRBV7-2 and TRBJ2-1; D perhaps matches TRBD1 (5 bases). Germline CDR1 SGHTA, CDR2 FQGNSA. This CDR3 is 14 amino acids long. The CDR3 reads CASSPLGALAERFF. CDR3 nucleotides: TGTGCCAGCAGCCCCCTTGGGGCGCTGGCCGAGCGGTTCTTC.

The CDR3 bases are TGTGCCAGCCTCTCCGACAGGACAGACTCCTACGAGCAGTACTTC. The encoded protein is CASLSDRTDSYEQYF. The rearrangement joins TRBV2 to TRBJ2-7; possible D gene TRBD1, 6 bases. Trimming took off 8 bases at V and 0 bases at J, with 17 bases between the two ends. Germline lookup yields CDR1 SNHLY and CDR2 FYNNEI. The CDR3 is 15 amino acids.

This clonotype was counted ten times or more. The chain has TRBV6-6 and TRBJ1-5, with D possibly TRBD1 on 5 matching bases. From germline, CDR1 is MNHNY and CDR2 SVGAGI (reference sequence). This CDR3 is 15 amino acids long. The germline V and J ends were trimmed by 2 bases and 7 bases, with 15 bases remaining between them. The CDR3 spells CASSYPPGEDQPQHF. Written as DNA, the CDR3 is TGTGCCAGCAGTTACCCACCGGGGGAGGACCAGCCCCAGCATTTT.

J is TRBJ2-3 and V is TRBV7-9, with TRBD1 matching over 8 bases. V dropped 4 bases and J dropped 2; count of bases not matched to a gene: 8. CDR1 and CDR2 from the germline V gene are SEHNR and FQNEAQ (reference sequence). The CDR3 consists of 16 residues. For the CDR3, the DNA is TGTGCCAGCAGCTCTCGGACAGGGCCCCCCACAGATACGCAGTATTTT. Its translation: CASSSRTGPPTDTQYF.

This clonotype appeared once. The rearrangement uses TRBV6-8 and TRBJ2-3; D is undetermined. The V and J ends lost 6 bases and 5 bases respectively, with 12 bases between them. Per the germline V gene, CDR1 is MNHGY and CDR2 is SAAAGT. The CDR3 has 13 residues. The CDR3 region is CASSVLTEDTQYF. The DNA of the CDR3 is TGTGCCAGCAGCGTCCTTACGGAAGATACGCAGTATTTT.

The table lists this clonotype with a few counts. The chain has TRBV20-1 and TRBJ1-6, with D possibly being TRBD1 (6 bases). Trimming removed 4 bases at V and 6 bases at J, with 16 bases between. Looked up from germline, CDR1 is DFQATT and CDR2 is SNEGSKA (reference sequence). The CDR3 spans 15 residues. The CDR3 nucleotides read TGCAGTGCTACCCCTAGGGGGGAGATTAATTCACCCCTCCACTTT. It yields the protein CSATPRGEINSPLHF.

In DNA, the CDR3 is TGTGCCAGCAGTTTACAGGGGGTGAACACTGAAGCTTTCTTT. Residues: CASSLQGVNTEAFF. V is TRBV6-5 and J is TRBJ1-1; 8 nucleotides agree with TRBD1. The germline gives CDR1 MNHEY, CDR2 SVGAGI. This CDR3 has 14 amino acids. V lost 4 bases and J lost 0; bases outside the gene matches: 1.

V gene TRBV7-9 combines with J gene TRBJ2-1; D not certain. Per germline, CDR1 SEHNR and CDR2 FQNEAQ (reference sequence). Trimming stripped 5 bases from V and 4 bases from J, with 6 bases between. CDR3 length: 12 amino acids. The CDR3 loop is CASSPEYNEQFF. For the CDR3, the DNA is TGTGCCAGCAGCCCTGAGTACAATGAGCAGTTCTTC.

The CDR3 loop is CASSIDRGNTEAFF. CDR3 nucleotides: TGTGCCAGTAGTATAGATAGGGGGAACACTGAAGCTTTCTTT. The chain is built from TRBV19 and TRBJ1-1, with D perhaps matching TRBD1 (5 bases). Germline values: CDR1 LNHDA, CDR2 SQIVND (reference sequence). Trimming cost V 0 bases and J 1 base, with 6 bases left between them. CDR3 size: 14 residues.

The V and J genes are TRBV7-3 and TRBJ1-1; possible D gene TRBD1, 6 bases. Germline V CDR1 and CDR2: SGHTA, FQGTGA. V lost 8 bases and J lost 7, with 11 bases in between. The CDR3 loop spans 11 amino acids. CDR3 protein: CASGPQGEAFF. CDR3 sequence (DNA): TGTGCCAGCGGCCCACAGGGTGAAGCTTTCTTT.

The J gene is TRBJ2-5, the V gene TRBV7-9; D might be TRBD2 (5 bases). The germline V gene encodes CDR1 SEHNR and CDR2 FQNEAQ (reference sequence). V dropped 5 bases and J dropped 5 bases, with 18 bases sitting between them. CDR3 length: 15 amino acids. The CDR3 protein is CASSLKRVRAETQYF. The CDR3 coding sequence is TGTGCCAGCAGCCTAAAGAGGGTGCGTGCGGAGACCCAGTACTTC.